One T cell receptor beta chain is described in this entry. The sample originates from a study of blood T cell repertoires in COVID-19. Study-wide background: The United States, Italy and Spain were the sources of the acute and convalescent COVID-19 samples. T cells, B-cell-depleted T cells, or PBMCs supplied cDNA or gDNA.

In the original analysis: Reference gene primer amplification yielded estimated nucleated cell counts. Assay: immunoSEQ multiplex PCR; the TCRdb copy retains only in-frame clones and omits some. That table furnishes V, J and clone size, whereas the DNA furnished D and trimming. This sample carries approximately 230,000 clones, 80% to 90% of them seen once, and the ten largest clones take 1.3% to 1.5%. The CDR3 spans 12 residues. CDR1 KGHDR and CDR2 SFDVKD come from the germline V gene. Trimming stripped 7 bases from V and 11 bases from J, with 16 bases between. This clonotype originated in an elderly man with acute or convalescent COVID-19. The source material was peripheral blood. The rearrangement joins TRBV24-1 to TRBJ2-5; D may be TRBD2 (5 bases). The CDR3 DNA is TGTGCCACCAGCGCACTAGAGGGCCCGCAGTACTTC. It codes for CATSALEGPQYF.